These 28 T cell receptor beta chains were all obtained from the same sample, sequenced in a study of cytomegalovirus exposure and HLA in healthy donors. 13 Jbeta primers and 60 Vbeta primers were used for the PCR. Sequencing was performed with immunoSEQ multiplex PCR; in TCRdb, only in-frame clones are kept and a portion is missing. Of 110,000 to 150,000 clones listed, 70% to 80% are singletons. Sequencing used PBMCs. These receptors originate from a woman between 45 and 65 years old in good health and CMV-seropositive.

This chain links TRBV29-1 with TRBJ2-5; 9 bases are shared with TRBD1. J gave up 4 bases and V 7 bases, and 7 bases lay outside the gene matches. CDR1 is SQVTM and CDR2 is ANQGSEA in the germline V gene. There are 13 residues in the CDR3. CDR3 amino acids: CSALQGAGETQYF. Here the CDR3 DNA reads TGCAGCGCACTACAGGGGGCAGGAGAGACCCAGTACTTC.

The genes are TRBV6-4 and TRBJ2-1; 8 nucleotides match TRBD1. The trim removed 9 bases at V and 0 bases at J, leaving 13 bases unmatched. From germline, CDR1 is MRHNA and CDR2 SNTAGT. The CDR3 length is 17 residues. This CDR3 is CARRDRRRRSSYNEQFF. The CDR3 DNA reads TGTGCCAGGAGGGACAGGAGAAGAAGGAGCTCCTACAATGAGCAGTTCTTC.

CDR3 loop: CSAQSPYEQYF. The CDR3 DNA sequence: TGCAGTGCTCAGTCTCCCTACGAGCAGTACTTC. The J gene is TRBJ2-7, the V gene TRBV20-1; D gene unclear. The V gene lost 5 bases and the J gene lost 2 bases, with 7 bases spanning the gap. Germline V gene sequence: CDR1 DFQATT, CDR2 SNEGSKA (reference sequence). The CDR3 loop spans 11 amino acids.

This clone occurred a few times. This chain joins TRBV28 and TRBJ1-2; no clear D. Germline V gene data show CDR1 as MDHEN and CDR2 as SYDVKM. The CDR3 runs to 14 residues. V gave up 3 bases and J gave up 0 bases, with 8 bases separating them. The CDR3 DNA reads TGTGCCAGCAGTTTCGTAGGAGCTAACTATGGCTACACCTTC. Translating it yields CASSFVGANYGYTF.

The chain has TRBV7-6 and TRBJ2-7; TRBD2 matches at 7 bases. The CDR3 totals 13 residues. V dropped 1 base and J dropped 4; count of bases not matched to a gene: 1. Germline V gene data show CDR1 as SGHVS and CDR2 as FNYEAQ. The CDR3 DNA is TGTGCCAGCAGCTTAGGGGAGGGTTACGAGCAGTACTTC. Protein product: CASSLGEGYEQYF.

The chain uses TRBV6-5 and TRBJ2-2, with D perhaps TRBD2 (7 bases). The germline gives CDR1 MNHEY, CDR2 SVGAGI. V was pared by 6 bases and J by 4 bases, with 12 bases between. This CDR3 contains 14 residues. This CDR3 is CASRGGAVTGELFF. CDR3 DNA: TGTGCCAGCAGAGGGGGGGCCGTCACCGGGGAGCTGTTTTTT.

CDR3 loop: CASRNRDTGELFF. CDR3 bases: TGTGCCAGCAGAAACCGGGACACCGGGGAGCTGTTTTTT. The chain couples TRBV11-3 to TRBJ2-2, with D unclear. V was trimmed by 6 bases and J by 3 bases, leaving 8 bases between them. The CDR3 contains 13 residues. CDR1 is SGHNT, CDR2 YENEEA, per germline.

Only a few counts were recorded for this clone. The gene calls are TRBV18 and TRBJ1-4, with 10 bases identical to TRBD1. Germline-derived CDR1 and CDR2 are KGHSH and LQKENI. This CDR3 has 16 residues. The J segment lost 3 bases and the V segment lost 3 bases, leaving 4 bases of the junction unmatched. The CDR3: CASSPGTGDPNEKLFF. Here the CDR3 DNA reads TGTGCCAGCTCACCCGGGACAGGGGATCCTAATGAAAAACTGTTTTTT.

The chain recombines TRBV19 with TRBJ2-2; 7 nucleotides match TRBD1. CDR3 length: 17 amino acids. Looked up from germline, CDR1 is LNHDA and CDR2 is SQIVND (reference sequence). V gave up 5 bases and J gave up 1 base; unmatched junction bases: 10. CDR3 sequence: CASSPTPRQGNTGELFF. DNA of the CDR3: TGTGCCAGTAGTCCCACGCCTCGACAGGGGAACACCGGGGAGCTGTTTTTT.

The chain links TRBV14 to TRBJ2-2, with 9 nucleotides matching TRBD1. V lost 4 bases, J lost 8 bases, and 14 bases stayed unmatched. This CDR3 has 17 residues. Germline V lookup: CDR1 SGHDN, CDR2 FVKESK. The DNA of the CDR3 is TGTGCCAGCAGCCCTCACGAAGGACAGGGGATCGGGGGGGAGCTGTTTTTT. The encoded protein is CASSPHEGQGIGGELFF.

This clone has only a few counts. The V call is TRBV27, the J call TRBJ1-6, with D perhaps matching TRBD1 (5 bases). V gave up 7 bases and J gave up 3 bases, with 10 bases separating them. This CDR3 spans 14 amino acids. CDR1 and CDR2 (germline): MNHEY, SMNVEV (reference sequence). This chain's CDR3 is CASTGGLYNSPLHF. CDR3 in DNA: TGTGCCAGCACTGGGGGACTCTATAATTCACCCCTCCACTTT.

V is TRBV19 and J is TRBJ2-7; possible D gene TRBD1, 6 bases. CDR3 length equals 15 residues. Germline lookup yields CDR1 LNHDA and CDR2 SQIVND (reference sequence). With 6 bases removed from V and 1 base from J, the gap between germline ends came to 16 bases. The CDR3 DNA reads as TGTGCCAGTAGGCCGTACCGGGACACATCCTACGAGCAGTACTTC. Translation gives CASRPYRDTSYEQYF.

This clone was counted once. The DNA for the CDR3 is TGTGCCAGCAGTGACTCTAGCGGGGGGACCCAATACAATGAGCAGTTCTTC. This encodes CASSDSSGGTQYNEQFF. The chain uses TRBV6-4 and TRBJ2-1; 10 positions match TRBD2. The CDR3 contains 17 residues. CDR1 and CDR2 from the germline V gene are MRHNA and SNTAGT. V was clipped by 0 bases and J by 4 bases; unmatched bases: 6.

This chain joins TRBV2 and TRBJ2-7; TRBD1 might be the D (6 bases). V lost 5 bases to trimming and J lost 0 bases, with 11 bases between them. CDR3 length: 14 residues. In germline, CDR1 is SNHLY, CDR2 FYNNEI. Here the CDR3 reads CASSFQGSSYEQYF. The CDR3, as DNA: TGTGCCAGCAGTTTCCAGGGGAGCTCCTACGAGCAGTACTTC.

This clone was observed a handful of times. This chain joins TRBV7-8 and TRBJ1-3; 7 nucleotides match TRBD1. The CDR3 has 15 amino acids. Germline V gives CDR1 SGHVS, CDR2 FQNEAQ. The V gene end was trimmed by 4 bases and the J gene end by 2 bases; junction bases not matched to a gene: 5. For the CDR3, the DNA is TGTGCCAGCAGCTCAGACAGGGTGGCTGGAAACACCATATATTTT. This gives the protein CASSSDRVAGNTIYF.

This clone was picked up a small number of times. The chain combines TRBV4-1 with TRBJ2-5, with a possible D match to TRBD1 (5 bases). In germline, CDR1 is MGHRA, CDR2 YSYEKL. The V end lost 3 bases, the J end lost 5 bases, and 13 bases lay between the germline ends. CDR3 length: 14 residues. CDR3: CASSHSDSPETQYF. The DNA of the CDR3 is TGCGCCAGCAGCCACAGCGACAGTCCCGAGACCCAGTACTTC.

This clone appeared once. The junction and the germline gene differ at one end; a read error may be behind it. V gene TRBV7-9 combines with J gene TRBJ1-2; perhaps TRBD1 as D (5 bases). CDR1 and CDR2 (germline): SEHNR, FQNEAQ (reference sequence). CDR3 length equals 11 residues. This chain's CDR3 is CASSLETDKFF. The CDR3 nucleotides are TGTGCCAGCAGCTTAGAGACGGACAAGTTTTTC.

The gene calls are TRBV11-3 and TRBJ2-5; TRBD2 agrees at 8 bases. The trim removed 5 bases at V and 5 bases at J, leaving 7 bases unmatched. Germline CDR1 SGHNT, CDR2 YENEEA. CDR3 length equals 14 residues. Written as DNA, the CDR3 is TGTGCCAGCAGCCCGGGGGGGGATTCGGAGACCCAGTACTTC. Amino acid sequence: CASSPGGDSETQYF.

V is TRBV7-8 and J is TRBJ2-3, with D possibly matching TRBD2 (6 bases). Germline values: CDR1 SGHVS, CDR2 FQNEAQ. V was clipped by 3 bases and J by 6 bases, with 10 bases between them. This CDR3 contains 13 residues. The CDR3 nucleotides read TGTGCCAGCAGCTTGAAGGCGGGGGATACGCAGTATTTT. Translated: CASSLKAGDTQYF.

Remarks on this clone: One end of the junction is discordant with germline, which a read error may explain. The chain couples TRBV7-8 to TRBJ2-1; maybe TRBD2 (6 bases). Looked up from germline, CDR1 is SGHVS and CDR2 is FQNEAQ. This CDR3 contains 15 residues. The CDR3 here is CASSVAFGGNDEQFF. Here the CDR3 DNA reads TGTGCCAGCAGCGTAGCGTTTGGGGGGAACGATGAGCAGTTCTTC.

This clone showed up just once. CDR3 in DNA: TGTGCCAGCAGTTTGAGACAGGGGATGTCCTATAATTCACCCCTCCACTTT. Translation: CASSLRQGMSYNSPLHF. This chain uses TRBV28 with TRBJ1-6, with 8 bases lining up with TRBD1. The V gene end was trimmed by 3 bases and the J gene end by 1 base; junction bases not matched to a gene: 5. The germline V gene has CDR1 MDHEN and CDR2 SYDVKM. The CDR3 covers 17 residues. The full variable domain, its missing parts supplied by reference TRBV28 and TRBJ1-6, is DVKVTQSSRYLVKRTGEKVFLECVQDMDHENMFWYRQDPGLGLRLIYFSYDVKMKEKGDIPEGYSVSREKKERFSLILESASTNQTSMYLCASSLRQGMSYNSPLHFGNGTRLTVT.

The DNA of the CDR3 is TGTGCCAGTAGTATAACCGGGACAGGGAGAGAGACCCAGTACTTC. This sequence encodes CASSITGTGRETQYF. V usage is TRBV19 and J usage is TRBJ2-5, with 9 positions matching TRBD1. V lost 2 bases, J lost 4 bases, and 5 bases stayed unmatched. This CDR3 region has 15 residues. Germline V gene sequence: CDR1 LNHDA, CDR2 SQIVND (reference sequence).

The rearrangement joins TRBV9 to TRBJ2-1; tentative D call: TRBD2 (5 bases). Germline V gene sequence: CDR1 SGDLS, CDR2 YYNGEE. Trimming removed 1 base at V and 0 bases at J, with 14 bases between. The CDR3 contains 17 residues. For the CDR3, the DNA is TGTGCCAGCAGCGTAAGAGGGTCCGGAGGCTCCTACAATGAGCAGTTCTTC. It is translated as CASSVRGSGGSYNEQFF.

The rearrangement links TRBV28 to TRBJ1-1; no reliable D call. V lost 4 bases to trimming and J lost 4 bases, with 7 bases between them. Germline V gene sequence: CDR1 MDHEN, CDR2 SYDVKM. This CDR3 contains 12 residues. Written as DNA, the CDR3 is TGTGCCAGCAGTTCCCACTCCACTGAAGCTTTCTTT. Amino acid sequence: CASSSHSTEAFF.

The rearrangement uses TRBV9 and TRBJ1-2; TRBD1 agrees at 9 bases. This CDR3 is 14 amino acids long. Trimming cost V 3 bases and J 8 bases; bases outside gene matches: 8. From germline, CDR1 is SGDLS and CDR2 YYNGEE. CDR3 protein: CASSATGTGLGYTF. In nucleotides, the CDR3 is TGTGCCAGCAGCGCTACCGGGACAGGGCTGGGCTACACCTTC.

This rearrangement joins TRBV30 to TRBJ1-4, with D possibly being TRBD1 (6 bases). V was trimmed by 2 bases and J by 8 bases, leaving 18 bases between them. The CDR3 covers 15 residues. CDR1 and CDR2 from the germline V gene are GTSNPN and SVGIG (reference sequence). CDR3 region: CAWSKGRGGSEKLFF. The CDR3 DNA is TGTGCCTGGAGTAAAGGTCGGGGGGGCAGCGAAAAACTGTTTTTT. Filled out from reference TRBV30 and TRBJ1-4, the complete variable domain reads SQTIHQWPATLVQPVGSPLSLECTVEGTSNPNLYWYRQAAGRGLQLLFYSVGIGQISSEVPQNLSASRPQDRQFILSSKKLLLSDSGFYLCAWSKGRGGSEKLFFGSGTQLSVL.

CDR3 region: CASSEEEAGGGEKLFF. CDR3 in DNA: TGTGCCAGCAGTGAAGAAGAGGCAGGGGGTGGTGAAAAACTGTTTTTT. This chain uses TRBV2 with TRBJ1-4; TRBD1 matches 7 bases. Trimming removed 1 base from V and 7 bases from J; junction bases left unmatched: 9. Germline V gene sequence: CDR1 SNHLY, CDR2 FYNNEI. This CDR3 spans 16 amino acids.

The gene calls are TRBV9 and TRBJ1-1; 8 bases are a match to TRBD1. CDR3 length: 14 amino acids. Germline loops: CDR1 SGDLS, CDR2 YYNGEE. Germline trimming cut 2 bases from V and 7 bases from J; bases unmatched to any gene: 7. CDR3 amino acids: CASSVTQGTGEAFF. CDR3 DNA sequence: TGTGCCAGCAGCGTCACCCAAGGGACAGGTGAAGCTTTCTTT. Complete variable domain (other parts from reference TRBV9 and TRBJ1-1): DSGVTQTPKHLITATGQRVTLRCSPRSGDLSVYWYQQSLDQGLQFLIQYYNGEERAKGNILERFSAQQFPDLHSELNLSSLELGDSALYFCASSVTQGTGEAFFGQGTRLTVV.